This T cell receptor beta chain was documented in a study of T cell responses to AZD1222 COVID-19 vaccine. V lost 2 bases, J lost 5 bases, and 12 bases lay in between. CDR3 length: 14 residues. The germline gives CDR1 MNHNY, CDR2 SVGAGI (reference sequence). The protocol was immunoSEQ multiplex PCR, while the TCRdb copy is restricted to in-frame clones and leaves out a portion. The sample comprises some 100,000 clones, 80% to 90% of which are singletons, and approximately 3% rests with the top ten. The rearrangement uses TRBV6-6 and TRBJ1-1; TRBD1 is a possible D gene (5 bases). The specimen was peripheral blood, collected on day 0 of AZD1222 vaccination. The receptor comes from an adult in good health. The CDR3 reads CASSYGGRVTEAFF. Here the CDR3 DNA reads TGTGCCAGCAGTTACGGCGGCAGGGTGACTGAAGCTTTCTTT.